The 27 T cell receptor beta chains below were found in one sample sequenced in a study of Ad26.COV2.S vaccination and SARS-CoV-2 variants (dated by TCRdb to the early 2020s). Receptors were amplified or captured by the immunoSEQ multiplex PCR assay. TCRdb carries this immuneACCESS record with in-frame sequences only. Its versions omit some clonotypes, under half of them owing to an unresolved V gene in the studies checked, with the rest unexplained. For this sample there are 250,000 to 300,000 clones; around 87% appear just once. The top ten hold around 3.5% of the sample. Taken with the paper, the label for treatment or condition translates to: about 20 received Ad26.COV2.S at low or high dose, single or two shots; 5 received placebo; per-sample allocation not given. For vaccine and placebo recipients, the sequenced repertoires came from samples collected on day 63 after the first injection. The material sequenced was peripheral blood, taken in a trial of Ad26.COV2.S vaccine versus placebo. These receptors came from a person aged 18-65 years who received the Ad26.COV2.S COVID-19 vaccine or a placebo.

This chain uses TRBV7-2 with TRBJ2-2; 10 bases are a match to TRBD1. V shed 3 bases and J 6 bases; nucleotides not matched to a gene: 7. The CDR3 covers 16 residues. CDR1 SGHTA and CDR2 FQGNSA come from the germline V gene. The CDR3 here is CASSFAGQGRSGELFF. The DNA of the CDR3 is TGTGCCAGCAGCTTCGCGGGACAGGGGAGATCCGGGGAGCTGTTTTTT.

V is TRBV5-1 and J is TRBJ2-7; 10 nucleotides agree with TRBD1. The CDR3 contains 14 residues. The V gene end was trimmed by 3 bases and the J gene end by 4 bases; junction bases not matched to a gene: 4. The V gene's germline CDR1 is SGHRS and CDR2 YFSETQ. The CDR3 is CASSYRTGGYEQYF. CDR3 coding DNA: TGCGCCAGCAGCTACAGGACAGGGGGATACGAGCAGTACTTC.

V is TRBV2 and J is TRBJ2-7; either TRBD1 or TRBD2 may fit D (6 bases each). V was clipped by 5 bases and J by 4 bases, with 18 bases between them. Germline V lookup: CDR1 SNHLY, CDR2 FYNNEI. CDR3 size: 15 residues. CDR3 region: CASSSRGPLKYEQYF. The DNA for the CDR3 is TGTGCCAGCAGTTCCCGGGGGCCCCTTAAATACGAGCAGTACTTC.

V gene TRBV7-3 combines with J gene TRBJ2-3, with 8 positions matching TRBD2. The CDR3 consists of 16 residues. CDR1 and CDR2 from the germline V gene are SGHTA and FQGTGA. Trimming took 6 bases from V and 2 from J; bases not matched to a gene: 10. The CDR3 nucleotides read TGTGCCAGCAGGCGACGCACTAGCGGACTCACAGATACGCAGTATTTT. Its translation is CASRRRTSGLTDTQYF.

This sequence joins TRBV9 and TRBJ2-1, with TRBD2 identical over 8 bases. This CDR3 comprises 14 residues. Germline trimming cut 0 bases from V and 10 bases from J; bases unmatched to any gene: 6. CDR1 and CDR2 from the germline V gene are SGDLS and YYNGEE. CDR3 DNA: TGTGCCAGCAGCGTAGTAGCGGGAACAGGAGAGCAGTTCTTC. Its protein is CASSVVAGTGEQFF. The full variable domain, rest sourced from reference TRBV9 and TRBJ2-1, is DSGVTQTPKHLITATGQRVTLRCSPRSGDLSVYWYQQSLDQGLQFLIQYYNGEERAKGNILERFSAQQFPDLHSELNLSSLELGDSALYFCASSVVAGTGEQFFGPGTRLTVL.

The chain uses TRBV6-5 and TRBJ1-2; TRBD1 matches 7 bases. Germline V gene data show CDR1 as MNHEY and CDR2 as SVGAGI. J lost 5 bases, V lost 6 bases, and 12 bases had no gene match. The CDR3 consists of 15 residues. CDR3 DNA: TGTGCCAGCAGGGACCGGACCGAGGGACAGTATGGCTACACCTTC. Its translation: CASRDRTEGQYGYTF.

The chain uses TRBV9 and TRBJ2-7; TRBD2 is a possible D gene (6 bases). The CDR3 is made up of 14 amino acids. Trimming stripped 3 bases from V and 3 bases from J, with 13 bases between. Germline lookup yields CDR1 SGDLS and CDR2 YYNGEE. Here the CDR3 DNA reads TGTGCCAGCAGCGCCCCGGGACTTCGCTACGAGCAGTACTTC. This encodes CASSAPGLRYEQYF.

The J gene is TRBJ2-7, the V gene TRBV2; possibly TRBD1 for D (6 bases). The CDR3 runs to 14 residues. Trimming stripped 4 bases from V and 0 bases from J, with 10 bases between. Germline V gene data show CDR1 as SNHLY and CDR2 as FYNNEI. The CDR3 loop is CASSGRGFSYEQYF. CDR3 bases: TGTGCCAGCAGTGGCAGGGGTTTCTCCTACGAGCAGTACTTC.

The rearrangement links TRBV6-5 to TRBJ1-1; TRBD1 might be the D (5 bases). V was pared by 7 bases and J by 4 bases, with 10 bases between. Germline CDR1 is MNHEY and CDR2 is SVGAGI. The CDR3 sequence is 12 residues long. CDR3: CASKEGRTEAFF. Written as DNA, the CDR3 is TGTGCCAGCAAGGAGGGACGCACTGAAGCTTTCTTT.

The chain is built from TRBV7-2 and TRBJ2-7, with 11 nucleotides matching TRBD2. From germline, CDR1 is SGHTA and CDR2 FQGNSA. Trimming cost V 1 base and J 2 bases; bases outside gene matches: 1. This CDR3 has 15 amino acids. Here the CDR3 reads CASSLVLAGAYEQYF. The DNA for the CDR3 is TGTGCCAGCAGCTTAGTACTAGCGGGGGCCTACGAGCAGTACTTC.

In this sample, this clone turned up a few times. The J gene is TRBJ2-7, the V gene TRBV16; D perhaps matches TRBD2 (6 bases). The CDR3 has 13 residues. The V and J ends lost 6 bases and 4 bases respectively, with 13 bases between them. Per germline, CDR1 KGHSY and CDR2 FQNENV. The CDR3 region is CASRRTKAYEQYF. Here the CDR3 DNA reads TGTGCCAGCAGACGGACTAAAGCATACGAGCAGTACTTC.

This clone was detected a few times. The chain carries TRBV7-9 and TRBJ2-7; a possible D gene is TRBD2 (5 bases). Per the germline V gene, CDR1 is SEHNR and CDR2 is FQNEAQ (reference sequence). The CDR3 runs 15 residues. Trimming cost V 3 bases and J 5 bases, with 17 bases left between them. The CDR3, as DNA: TGTGCCAGCAGCTTGAGGTCAGGCGGGTTGGACGAGCAGTACTTC. Encoded protein: CASSLRSGGLDEQYF.

This rearrangement joins TRBV5-6 to TRBJ2-5, with 8 nucleotides matching TRBD2. Germline V gene data show CDR1 as SGHDT and CDR2 as YYEEEE. V shed 3 bases, J shed 1 base, and the junction held 2 bases outside the gene matches. CDR3 length: 14 amino acids. As DNA, the CDR3 is TGTGCCAGCAGCTGGACTAGCAGCCAAGAGACCCAGTACTTC. Its protein is CASSWTSSQETQYF.

The chain couples TRBV24-1 to TRBJ2-3, with TRBD2 identical over 12 bases. In germline, CDR1 is KGHDR, CDR2 SFDVKD. CDR3 length: 18 residues. J lost 6 bases, V lost 4 bases, and 13 bases had no gene match. CDR3 sequence reads: CATSDSRLAGAQGDTQYF. The CDR3 DNA sequence: TGTGCCACCAGTGACTCCCGACTAGCGGGGGCCCAAGGGGATACGCAGTATTTT.

The gene calls are TRBV5-6 and TRBJ1-5; 7 nucleotides agree with TRBD1. The CDR3 totals 14 residues. With 4 bases clipped from V and 5 bases from J, the junction kept 6 bases outside the gene matches. The germline CDR1 and CDR2 sequences are SGHDT and YYEEEE. The DNA of the CDR3 is TGTGCCAGCAGCGCGACAGGGAACTATCAGCCCCAGCATTTT. Translating it yields CASSATGNYQPQHF.

The gene calls are TRBV11-2 and TRBJ1-1, with D uncertain. Per germline, CDR1 SGHAT and CDR2 FQNNGV. The CDR3 has 15 amino acids. Trimming took 2 bases from V and 0 from J, leaving 10 bases between them. CDR3 nucleotides: TGTGCCAGCAGCTTAATAGTGAGTTTGAACACTGAAGCTTTCTTT. It encodes CASSLIVSLNTEAFF.

V gene TRBV7-8 combines with J gene TRBJ1-1; D unclear. From germline, CDR1 is SGHVS and CDR2 FQNEAQ. There are 14 residues in the CDR3. V shed 5 bases and J shed 7 bases, with 17 bases lying between them. CDR3 sequence: CASSPRIRVNEAFF. The CDR3 DNA reads as TGTGCCAGCAGCCCCAGGATCCGGGTCAATGAAGCTTTCTTT.

This clone was counted a single time. J is TRBJ2-6 and V is TRBV5-5; D is perhaps TRBD2 (5 bases). Germline CDR1 SGHKS, CDR2 YYEKEE (reference sequence). V lost 0 bases to trimming and J lost 0 bases, with 13 bases between them. CDR3 length: 18 residues. The CDR3 spells CASSLDGVPFSGANVLTF. The CDR3 DNA follows: TGTGCCAGCAGCTTGGACGGGGTCCCCTTCTCTGGGGCCAACGTCCTGACTTTC.

Here the CDR3 DNA reads TGTGCCAGCAGTGGGACTAGCGGGAGCGTCTCCGGGGCCAACGTCCTGACTTTC. It specifies CASSGTSGSVSGANVLTF. The V call is TRBV6-2 or TRBV6-3, the J call TRBJ2-6; 14 positions agree with TRBD2. CDR3 length: 18 amino acids. V was clipped by 5 bases and J by 4 bases; unmatched bases: 7. Germline V gives CDR1 MNHEY, CDR2 SVGEGT.

The rearrangement uses TRBV6-5 and TRBJ2-7, with TRBD1 matching over 8 bases. Germline V gene lookup returns CDR1 MNHEY and CDR2 SVGAGI. The V segment lost 0 bases and the J segment 2 bases; nucleotides outside the gene matches: 3. The CDR3 spans 15 residues. CDR3 in DNA: TGTGCCAGCAGTTACTCTGTGACAGGGGCCTACGAGCAGTACTTC. This gives the protein CASSYSVTGAYEQYF.

The count of this clone is one. V gene TRBV19 combines with J gene TRBJ1-5, with TRBD1 matching 9 bases. The CDR3 is 17 residues long. The germline gives CDR1 LNHDA, CDR2 SQIVND (reference sequence). Trimming took 5 bases from V and 6 from J; bases not matched to a gene: 14. The CDR3 DNA is TGTGCCAGTAGTCTCACACGAACCGGGACAGGGCCTCAGCCCCAGCATTTT. Protein product: CASSLTRTGTGPQPQHF.

This chain links TRBV7-9 with TRBJ2-1, with 8 bases identical to TRBD2. Germline-derived CDR1 and CDR2 are SEHNR and FQNEAQ (reference sequence). CDR3 length: 14 residues. The V gene end was trimmed by 7 bases and the J gene end by 1 base; junction bases not matched to a gene: 3. The CDR3 here is CASTPSGSYNEQFF. CDR3 coding DNA: TGTGCCAGCACCCCTAGCGGGTCCTACAATGAGCAGTTCTTC.

The V call is TRBV7-2, the J call TRBJ2-7; D gene unclear. The CDR3 has 11 amino acids. The V end lost 6 bases, the J end lost 2 bases, and 5 bases lay between the germline ends. Germline assignment: CDR1 SGHTA and CDR2 FQGNSA. CDR3 residues: CASSYTYEQYF. In nucleotides, the CDR3 is TGTGCCAGCAGTTATACCTACGAGCAGTACTTC.

The V call is TRBV10-3, the J call TRBJ2-1; 11 bases line up with TRBD2. This CDR3 is built from 17 residues. Germline V gene data show CDR1 as ENHRY and CDR2 as SYGVKD. The V gene end was trimmed by 0 bases and the J gene end by 4 bases; junction bases not matched to a gene: 5. The DNA of the CDR3 is TGTGCCATCAGTGAGTCGTGGGGACTAGCGGTATACAATGAGCAGTTCTTC. Translating it yields CAISESWGLAVYNEQFF.

The chain uses TRBV12-3 or TRBV12-4 and TRBJ2-2; D remains ambiguous. V lost 10 bases to trimming and J lost 5 bases, with 14 bases between them. The CDR3 contains 13 residues. Here the CDR3 reads CATIRRYTGELFF. CDR3 sequence (DNA): TGTGCCACCATCCGGAGATATACCGGGGAGCTGTTTTTT.

This chain joins TRBV9 and TRBJ2-2; perhaps D is TRBD1 or TRBD2 (5 bases each). Deletions cut 4 bases from V and 6 bases from J, with 10 bases between. Germline lookup yields CDR1 SGDLS and CDR2 YYNGEE. The CDR3 loop spans 13 amino acids. The DNA of the CDR3 is TGTGCCAGCAGCAGTCGAGGGGCCGGGGAGCTGTTTTTT. The encoded protein is CASSSRGAGELFF.

The chain combines TRBV5-4 with TRBJ1-6; perhaps TRBD1 as D (5 bases). V was cut by 5 bases and J by 12 bases, with 12 bases left in between. The germline V gene encodes CDR1 SGHNT and CDR2 YYREEE (reference sequence). The CDR3 length is 12 residues. The CDR3, as DNA: TGTGCCAGCAGAAATGACGGACAACCCCTCCACTTT. Residues: CASRNDGQPLHF.